This T cell receptor beta chain was captured in a study of T cells after yellow fever vaccination. The wider study: Those fractions that held only low numbers of cells were prepared using the SMART-Seq v4 Ultra Low Input RNA kit. Findings of the study overall: Post-booster repertoires contained most primary-vaccination clones again (about 95% CD4, 85% to 90% CD8). Clonotypes found in both CD4 and CD8 compartments made up a small share.

CDR3 size: 15 residues. Germline loops: CDR1 MNHEY, CDR2 SMNVEV (reference sequence). After removal of 3 bases from V and 3 bases from J, the junction contained 6 bases not matched to a gene. UMIs were added to TCR cDNA along with a universal primer site when it was made by 5'RACE template switching. TCRdb called the 5' RACE reads again in MiXCR, with one record for every CDR3 protein. The data contain about 340,000 distinct CDR3 sequences, 7.5% to 9% of them singletons. This clonotype was found a few times. Its antigen is not identified. The chain joins TRBV27 to TRBJ2-7, with 9 bases matching TRBD2. The sample was PBMCs, taken on the day of the first yellow fever vaccination. The sequence derives from a man younger than 30 who received the YFV17D yellow fever vaccine. Here the CDR3 DNA reads TGTGCCAGCAGTTTCCTAGCGGGGCCCCTCTACGAGCAGTACTTC. Translated: CASSFLAGPLYEQYF.